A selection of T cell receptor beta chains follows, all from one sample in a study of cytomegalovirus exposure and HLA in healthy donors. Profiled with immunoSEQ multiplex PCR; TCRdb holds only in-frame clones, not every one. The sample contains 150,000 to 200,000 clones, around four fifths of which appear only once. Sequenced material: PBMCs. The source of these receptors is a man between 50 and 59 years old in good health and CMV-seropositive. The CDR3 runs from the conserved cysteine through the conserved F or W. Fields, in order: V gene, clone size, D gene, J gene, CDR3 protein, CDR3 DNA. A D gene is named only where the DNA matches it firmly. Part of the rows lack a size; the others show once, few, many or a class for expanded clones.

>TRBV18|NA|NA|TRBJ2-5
CASSPIGDYQETQYF
TGTGCCAGCTCACCAATTGGAGATTACCAAGAGACCCAGTACTTC
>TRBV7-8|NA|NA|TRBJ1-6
CASSSQSTGNSPLHF
TGTGCCAGCAGCTCACAATCAACAGGGAATTCACCCCTCCACTTT
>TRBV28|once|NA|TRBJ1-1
CASRDVRVYAAFF
TGTGCCAGCAGGGACGTCAGGGTTTATGCCGCTTTCTTT
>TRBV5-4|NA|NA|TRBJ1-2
CASSPVASLDYGYTF
TGTGCCAGCAGCCCAGTTGCGAGCCTAGACTATGGCTACACCTTC
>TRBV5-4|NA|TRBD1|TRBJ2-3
CASSGDRVDTQYF
TGTGCCAGCAGCGGAGACAGGGTAGATACGCAGTATTTT
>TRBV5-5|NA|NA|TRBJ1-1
CASSYQRNTEAFF
TGTGCCAGCAGCTACCAGCGGAACACTGAAGCTTTCTTT
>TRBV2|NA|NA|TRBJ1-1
CASCRKESVNTEAFF
TGTGCCAGCTGTCGGAAGGAGTCGGTGAACACTGAAGCTTTCTTT
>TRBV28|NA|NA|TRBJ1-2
CASSLGVITGYDGYTF
TGTGCCAGCAGTTTAGGGGTCATTACAGGGTATGATGGCTACACCTTC
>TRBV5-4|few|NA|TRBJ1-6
CASKNRDNSPLHF
TGTGCCAGCAAAAACAGGGACAATTCACCCCTCCACTTT
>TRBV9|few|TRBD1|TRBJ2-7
CASSVEGTAYYEQYF
TGTGCCAGCAGCGTAGAGGGGACAGCCTACTACGAGCAGTACTTC
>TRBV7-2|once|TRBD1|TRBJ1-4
CASSPPGQGYEKLFF
TGTGCCAGCAGCCCACCGGGACAGGGTTATGAAAAACTGTTTTTT
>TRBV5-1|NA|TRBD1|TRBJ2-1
CASSLRTGGDEQFF
TGCGCCAGCAGCTTACGGACAGGTGGGGATGAGCAGTTCTTC
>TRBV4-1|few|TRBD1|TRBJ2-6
CASSQPGGRANVLTF
TGCGCCAGCAGCCAGCCAGGGGGTCGGGCCAACGTCCTGACTTTC
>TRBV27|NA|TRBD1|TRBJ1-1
CASSTGAMNTEAFF
TGTGCCAGCAGTACAGGGGCCATGAACACTGAAGCTTTCTTT
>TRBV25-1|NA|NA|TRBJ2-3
CASSGLESTDTQYF
TGTGCCAGCAGTGGACTAGAAAGCACAGATACGCAGTATTTT
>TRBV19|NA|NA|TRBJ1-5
CASSIEHGLGKVPQHF
TGTGCCAGTAGTATAGAACATGGACTGGGGAAGGTGCCCCAGCATTTT
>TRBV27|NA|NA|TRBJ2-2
CASSKDTGTGELFF
TGTGCCAGCAGTAAGGACACCGGGACCGGGGAGCTGTTTTTT
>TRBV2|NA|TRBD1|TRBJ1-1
CASRRDSTTEAFF
TGTGCCAGCAGGCGGGACAGTACCACTGAAGCTTTCTTT
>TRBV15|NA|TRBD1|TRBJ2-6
CATSGQGAAGANVLTF
TGTGCCACCTCAGGACAGGGGGCGGCTGGGGCCAACGTCCTGACTTTC
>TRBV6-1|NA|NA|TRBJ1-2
CASFLNYGYTF
TGTGCCAGCTTCCTAAACTATGGCTACACCTTC